A single sample gave rise to the 22 T cell receptor beta chains below, sequenced in a study of blood T cell repertoires in COVID-19. Repertoires were generated with immunoSEQ multiplex PCR, while TCRdb's copy carries only in-frame clones and drops some. The sample holds roughly 90,000 clones, approximately 85% seen once. Specimen: peripheral blood. These receptors all come from a woman older than 75 with COVID-19, enrolled during active disease.

This clone showed up just once. The chain uses TRBV5-1 and TRBJ1-5; D remains ambiguous. V was cut by 0 bases and J by 3 bases, with 10 bases left in between. Germline V CDR1 and CDR2: SGHRS, YFSETQ. There are 15 residues in the CDR3. This chain's CDR3 is CASSLAAGLNQPQHF. DNA for the CDR3: TGCGCCAGCAGCTTGGCAGCAGGCCTCAATCAGCCCCAGCATTTT.

The rearrangement uses TRBV5-1 and TRBJ1-1; TRBD1 matches at 7 bases. Per the germline V gene, CDR1 is SGHRS and CDR2 is YFSETQ. The CDR3 extends over 17 amino acids. V trimming: 1 base; J trimming: 3 bases; junction bases outside the gene matches: 12. CDR3 bases: TGCGCCAGCAGCTTGTCCCAGGGACAGCCTTGGGACACTGAAGCTTTCTTT. Its translation: CASSLSQGQPWDTEAFF.

CDR3: CASSPYTNRGRNTEAFF. In DNA, the CDR3 is TGTGCCAGCAGCCCCTACACCAACAGGGGTCGGAACACTGAAGCTTTCTTT. The V gene is TRBV3-1 (or the pseudogene TRBV3-2), the J gene TRBJ1-1; 7 nucleotides match TRBD1. Germline V gene sequence: CDR1 LGHDT, CDR2 YNNKEL (reference sequence). The CDR3 covers 17 residues. With V trimmed by 4 bases and J by 1 base, 12 bases remained unmatched.

The chain carries TRBV5-1 and TRBJ1-1; D remains unclear. Looked up from germline, CDR1 is SGHRS and CDR2 is YFSETQ. The CDR3 contains 14 residues. The V and J ends lost 0 bases and 4 bases respectively, with 10 bases between them. CDR3 in amino acids: CASSLVGVGTEAFF. CDR3 DNA sequence: TGCGCCAGCAGCTTGGTCGGGGTCGGCACTGAAGCTTTCTTT.

As DNA, the CDR3 is TGTGCCAGCAGCCAAGCCCGGACTAGCGGGGGGGCTCCATGGACAGATACGCAGTATTTT. It encodes CASSQARTSGGAPWTDTQYF. The chain has TRBV4-2 and TRBJ2-3, with 15 bases lining up with TRBD2. Per the germline V gene, CDR1 is LGHNA and CDR2 is YNFKEQ. V was pared by 1 base and J by 3 bases, with 11 bases of the junction left unmatched. This CDR3 comprises 20 residues.

This rearrangement joins TRBV7-9 to TRBJ1-4; possibly TRBD1 for D (5 bases). Trimming took off 8 bases at V and 10 bases at J, with 17 bases between the two ends. The CDR3 has 13 residues. Germline CDR1 SEHNR, CDR2 FQNEAQ (reference sequence). CDR3 DNA: TGTGCCAGCGGCTCAGGGAAAGTAGGAAAACTGTTTTTT. Protein sequence: CASGSGKVGKLFF.

This chain joins TRBV24-1 and TRBJ2-4, with D possibly TRBD2 on 6 matching bases. The CDR3 has 21 amino acids. Trimming took off 8 bases at V and 0 bases at J, with 31 bases between the two ends. The germline gives CDR1 KGHDR, CDR2 SFDVKD. The CDR3 region is CATKFFPGLPPPPLAKNIQYF. The CDR3 region has the DNA TGTGCCACCAAATTTTTTCCGGGACTCCCACCACCGCCGCTAGCCAAAAACATTCAGTACTTC.

This chain links TRBV19 with TRBJ2-1; D gene uncertain. The CDR3 spans 15 residues. Germline values: CDR1 LNHDA, CDR2 SQIVND (reference sequence). With 3 bases removed from V and 0 bases from J, the gap between germline ends came to 9 bases. The CDR3 DNA sequence: TGTGCCAGTAGTATTACCGCGAGCTCCTACAATGAGCAGTTCTTC. This gives the protein CASSITASSYNEQFF.

The chain has TRBV7-9 and TRBJ2-7; 7 nucleotides agree with TRBD2. In germline, CDR1 is SEHNR, CDR2 FQNEAQ (reference sequence). This CDR3 has 15 residues. V was pared by 3 bases and J by 5 bases, with 10 bases of the junction left unmatched. In DNA form, the CDR3 reads TGTGCCAGCAGCTTGGGCGGGAGTCGTGAGGACGAGCAGTACTTC. Translated: CASSLGGSREDEQYF.

The chain links TRBV7-2 to TRBJ2-3, with TRBD2 matching over 13 bases. This CDR3 contains 16 residues. Germline loops: CDR1 SGHTA, CDR2 FQGNSA. Trimming at V came to 5 bases and at J to 5 bases, leaving 7 bases not matched to a gene. The CDR3 is CASSHQGLAGEDTQYF. The CDR3, as DNA: TGTGCCAGCAGCCACCAAGGACTAGCGGGAGAAGATACGCAGTATTTT.

The genes are TRBV2 and TRBJ2-5; perhaps TRBD2 as D (6 bases). Germline CDR1 reads SNHLY; CDR2 reads FYNNEI. The germline V and J ends were trimmed by 4 bases and 5 bases, with 17 bases remaining between them. The CDR3 is made up of 15 amino acids. This CDR3 reads CASSAVRGKGETQYF. Here the CDR3 DNA reads TGTGCCAGCAGTGCGGTCCGGGGGAAGGGGGAGACCCAGTACTTC. Complete variable domain (other parts from reference TRBV2 and TRBJ2-5): EPEVTQTPSHQVTQMGQEVILRCVPISNHLYFYWYRQILGQKVEFLVSFYNNEISEKSEIFDDQFSVERPDGSNFTLKIRSTKLEDSAMYFCASSAVRGKGETQYFGPGTRLLVL.

The J gene is TRBJ2-2, the V gene TRBV7-2; 15 nucleotides match TRBD2. Germline CDR1 SGHTA, CDR2 FQGNSA. Trimming removed 7 bases from V and 6 bases from J; junction bases left unmatched: 15. This CDR3 contains 19 residues. This CDR3 reads CASIMPNGLAGGIAGELFF. CDR3 sequence (DNA): TGTGCCAGCATCATGCCGAACGGACTAGCGGGGGGGATCGCCGGGGAGCTGTTTTTT.

The chain joins TRBV30 to TRBJ2-3; TRBD2 is a possible D gene (6 bases). Germline V gene lookup returns CDR1 GTSNPN and CDR2 SVGIG (reference sequence). V was clipped by 5 bases and J by 2 bases, with 8 bases between them. The CDR3 spans 12 residues. This chain's CDR3 is CAWGDSTDTQYF. The CDR3 nucleotides are TGTGCCTGGGGGGACTCCACAGATACGCAGTATTTT. Complete variable domain (other parts from reference TRBV30 and TRBJ2-3): SQTIHQWPATLVQPVGSPLSLECTVEGTSNPNLYWYRQAAGRGLQLLFYSVGIGQISSEVPQNLSASRPQDRQFILSSKKLLLSDSGFYLCAWGDSTDTQYFGPGTRLTVL.

The chain employs TRBV28 and TRBJ1-2, with D possibly matching TRBD1 (6 bases). Per the germline V gene, CDR1 is MDHEN and CDR2 is SYDVKM. Between the trimmed V and J ends, which lost 7 bases and 6 bases, there was a span of 18 bases. The CDR3 totals 14 residues. The CDR3 DNA is TGTGCCAGCATGCCGCCCGGGGGGGCCCATGGCTACACCTTC. This encodes CASMPPGGAHGYTF.

The genes are TRBV19 and TRBJ1-6; the D is unclear. V dropped 9 bases and J dropped 2 bases, with 8 bases sitting between them. Germline loops: CDR1 LNHDA, CDR2 SQIVND (reference sequence). The CDR3 spans 13 residues. The CDR3 coding sequence is TGTGCCAGCACCGCAGCCTATAATTCACCCCTCCACTTT. It is translated as CASTAAYNSPLHF.

The chain couples TRBV2 to TRBJ2-7; 7 bases match TRBD1. V lost 8 bases and J lost 4; bases outside the gene matches: 8. Germline CDR1 reads SNHLY; CDR2 reads FYNNEI. This CDR3 contains 13 residues. The DNA of the CDR3 is TGTGCCAGCCGCCGACAGGGTGGGTACGAGCAGTACTTC. Translated, it gives CASRRQGGYEQYF. The variable domain in full, completed from reference TRBV2 and TRBJ2-7, reads EPEVTQTPSHQVTQMGQEVILRCVPISNHLYFYWYRQILGQKVEFLVSFYNNEISEKSEIFDDQFSVERPDGSNFTLKIRSTKLEDSAMYFCASRRQGGYEQYFGPGTRLTVT.

The rearrangement uses TRBV15 and TRBJ1-4; D ambiguous. The germline gives CDR1 LNHNV, CDR2 YYDKDF (reference sequence). The CDR3 has 14 amino acids. V was trimmed by 2 bases and J by 6 bases, leaving 10 bases between them. CDR3 sequence (DNA): TGTGCCACCAGCAGATCCAGGATTTATGAAAAACTGTTTTTT. This encodes CATSRSRIYEKLFF.

On this clone itself: The sample carries other DNA sequences with the same CDR3. This chain uses TRBV18 with TRBJ2-5; 7 bases match TRBD1. Germline V gene lookup returns CDR1 KGHSH and CDR2 LQKENI. V was pared by 6 bases and J by 4 bases, with 8 bases of the junction left unmatched. The CDR3 runs 14 residues. CDR3 coding DNA: TGTGCCAGCTCGCCGACAGGGAGCGGAGAGACCCAGTACTTC. As protein: CASSPTGSGETQYF. The full variable domain, its missing parts supplied by reference TRBV18 and TRBJ2-5, is NAGVMQNPRHLVRRRGQEARLRCSPMKGHSHVYWYRQLPEEGLKFMVYLQKENIIDESGMPKERFSAEFPKEGPSILRIQQVVRGDSAAYFCASSPTGSGETQYFGPGTRLLVL.

The V and J genes are TRBV7-9 and TRBJ1-1; TRBD1 agrees at 9 bases. Germline lookup yields CDR1 SEHNR and CDR2 FQNEAQ (reference sequence). Germline trimming cut 2 bases from V and 5 bases from J; bases unmatched to any gene: 6. This CDR3 comprises 15 residues. For the CDR3, the DNA is TGTGCCAGCAGCTTACGGGGACAGGGTCGGACTGAAGCTTTCTTT. Translated, it gives CASSLRGQGRTEAFF.

A note on this clone: Additional DNA sequences in this sample encode the identical CDR3. V and J are TRBV2 and TRBJ1-5, with 10 bases aligning to TRBD1. Germline CDR1 and CDR2: SNHLY and FYNNEI. The CDR3 covers 14 residues. Unmatched junction bases numbered 2, after V lost 4 bases and J lost 5 bases. The CDR3 DNA reads as TGTGCCAGCAGTGGGACAGGGGGTGATCAGCCCCAGCATTTT. As protein: CASSGTGGDQPQHF.

This clone was observed a few times. This sequence joins TRBV9 and TRBJ2-2; 7 positions agree with TRBD1. This CDR3 contains 16 residues. Germline V lookup: CDR1 SGDLS, CDR2 YYNGEE. Trimming removed 4 bases from V and 2 bases from J; junction bases left unmatched: 8. In nucleotides, the CDR3 is TGTGCCAGCAGCCCCCAAGACAGGGTTAACACCGGGGAGCTGTTTTTT. Its translation: CASSPQDRVNTGELFF.

The chain has TRBV6-2 or TRBV6-3 and TRBJ1-5; 7 bases fit TRBD1. This CDR3 spans 15 amino acids. J gave up 2 bases and V 5 bases, and 6 bases lay outside the gene matches. Germline CDR1 is MNHEY and CDR2 is SVGEGT. CDR3 DNA: TGTGCCAGCAGTCGCGACAGGGTCCGCAATCAGCCCCAGCATTTT. This encodes CASSRDRVRNQPQHF.